The entry below describes one T cell receptor (beta chain). Its specific antigen is unknown. No base qualities exist here, and no much larger clone lies one base off it. This sample is drawn from a study of blood T cell repertoires in COVID-19 (dated by TCRdb to about 2020). For context, the study as a whole: Samples from collaborators originated in the United States, Italy and Spain and spanned both the acute and convalescent phases of COVID-19. Where available, HLA class I and class II types were taken from metadata supplied by the sample provider and were not determined by assay-based typing. The material from the prospective study consisted of cDNA or gDNA derived from T cells, B-cell-depleted T cells, or PBMCs. Deeply sampled blood TCRbeta repertoires from subjects exposed to, actively infected with, or recovered from COVID-19 were included in the dataset. Samples came from the ongoing ImmuneRACE study (first 160 participants) plus 1,254 subjects from 6 global collaborators. Sample metadata almost always included a de-identified subject ID, COVID-19 status, age in years and sex. The repertoires were released in a freely available public database meant as a resource for research on the immune response to SARS-CoV-2.

Whole blood was collected in K2EDTA tubes by collaborating institutions according to the institutions' own protocols. Collaborator samples were shipped for TCRbeta analysis as frozen whole blood, isolated PBMCs, or DNA extracted from either sample type. TCRbeta CDR3 regions were amplified from genomic DNA by means of the immunoSEQ Assay, a bias-controlled multiplex PCR. In the authors' own workflow: Nucleated cell counts per sample were estimated from amplification of reference gene primers within the assay. Sequence reads were collapsed and filtered to measure the absolute abundance of every unique TCRbeta CDR3 rearrangement. Productive Simpson clonality was computed per sample as the square root of Simpson's diversity index over productive rearrangements. This is the immuneACCESS table as TCRdb keeps it, with only in-frame sequences that have V and J called. A part of the clones is gone; compared with another copy, unresolved V genes explain less than half, and the rest is unexplained. That table supplies the V and J calls and clone size; D and trimming were determined from the DNA. Here the sample has roughly 62,000 clones; about nine tenths occur a single time. About 9.4% of the sample belongs to the ten largest clones.

The paper's findings and limits, for the study overall: The amount of clinical and demographic metadata varied by source and participant and was provided uncurated.

CDR3 length: 15 amino acids, cysteine to phenylalanine. Of all the DNA, just the CDR3 is kept, 45 bases in frame from base 1. The germline V gene (reference sequence) gives CDR1 as SEHNR and CDR2 as FQNEAQ. V has 5 bases trimmed and J has 4 bases trimmed; junction bases matching no gene number 7. The chain is encoded by TRBV7-9 joined to TRBJ2-3, with 9 bases aligning to TRBD1. What was sequenced was peripheral blood. The origin of this receptor is a human donor with acute or convalescent COVID-19. The donor label of this sample is uncertain. The CDR3 is CASSVRQGDADTQYF. The sequenced DNA: TGTGCCAGCAGCGTACGACAGGGGGACGCAGATACGCAGTATTTT.